This section outlines one TCR beta chain sequence together with its context. Its antigen is not known. This sample is part of a study of post-analysis software for immune sequencing data. Study-level information: The cohort encompassed relapsing-remitting, secondary progressive and progressive-relapsing multiple sclerosis disease courses.

Study-level findings and limits: Among multiple sclerosis patients, normalized Chao1 diversity was significantly below that of controls. Elevated frequency relative to controls characterized several TRBV segments in patients, TRBV5-6, TRBV5-1 and TRBV20-1 among them. Those samples that were prepared in the same batch co-clustered strongly by F measure.

There are 16 residues in the CDR3. The germline gives CDR1 KGHDR, CDR2 SFDVKD. J gave up 7 bases and V 4 bases, and 11 bases lay outside the gene matches. Incorporated into the TCR beta cDNA libraries were unique molecular identifiers, which served to reduce PCR and sequencing biases. T cells numbering about 0.85 to 11 million yielded 500,000 or so cDNA molecules. From the PCR reads, TCRdb called clonotypes with MiXCR, one entry per CDR3 protein. Of approximately 150,000 distinct CDR3 sequences listed, roughly 31% were seen once; the top ten hold more than 1.3%. The sample comprised blood. The source is a girl aged 10 to 17 with multiple sclerosis. The chain uses TRBV24-1 and TRBJ2-1; the match to TRBD1 covers 8 bases. The CDR3: CATSDLGQGRRNEQFF. The CDR3 DNA reads as TGTGCCACCAGTGACCTCGGACAGGGAAGGAGGAATGAGCAGTTCTTC.